This T cell receptor beta chain emerged from a study of T-cell memory formation after mild COVID-19. Across the whole study: Largely donor-specific sequence clusters came from a couple of donors.

Study results and limitations: Contracting clones from day 15 to 85 showed balanced CD4/CD8; later expanders favored CD4+.

TCR alpha and TCR beta cDNA libraries carrying sample barcodes and UMIs came from 5'RACE with constant-segment primers. Each CDR3 protein gets one entry after TCRdb re-called the 5' RACE reads with MiXCR. The sample contains 260,000 or so distinct CDR3 sequences, around 15% of which appear only once. Trimming at V came to 3 bases and at J to 5 bases, leaving 4 bases not matched to a gene. The length of the CDR3 is 16 residues. Germline V gives CDR1 SGHTA, CDR2 FQGNSA. This clonotype has a handful of counts. What it recognizes is unknown. Specimen: PBMCs or a T cell subset sorted from them (not recorded which). The chain recombines TRBV7-2 with TRBJ2-5, with 15 bases fitting TRBD2. The TCR comes from a man aged 18 to 29 who had mild COVID-19 (a few samples of this study predate the infection). Cell type and time point are not known. The CDR3 coding sequence is TGTGCCAGCAGCTTTACCGGGACTAGCGGGGGGGAGACCCAGTACTTC. It is translated as CASSFTGTSGGETQYF.